This T cell receptor beta chain came from a study of blood T cells in healthy people across ages. Study-wide context: Per every two T cells, about one barcoded beta molecule was captured by template switching. General study findings and limits: Both higher diversity and more naive CD4+ cells marked long-lived donors when set against aged donors.

Together with a sample-barcoded 5' primer, a J-beta primer mix was included in a second PCR lasting roughly 6 to 12 cycles. A tag from a template-switch adaptor with 12 random nucleotides marked each cDNA molecule. TCRdb fed the 5' RACE reads into MiXCR, producing one record per CDR3 protein. Of about 810,000 distinct CDR3 sequences listed, 35% to 40% are singletons. This clonotype appeared a few times. As yet, its antigen is unknown. The people who gave samples were healthy Caucasians from Russia, aged roughly 6 to 90. Germline CDR1 reads LGHDT; CDR2 reads YNNKEL (reference sequence). The ends lost 0 bases at V and 8 bases at J; junction bases unmatched: 10. This CDR3 is built from 16 residues.

This clonotype was obtained from a man younger than 30 in good health. Specimen: blood. The rearrangement uses TRBV3-1 and TRBJ2-1; TRBD2 matches 7 bases. The CDR3 region has the DNA TGTGCCAGCAGCCAAGATGTAGCGGGTGGGGCATATGAGCAGTTCTTC. Its translation: CASSQDVAGGAYEQFF.